This T cell receptor beta chain was sequenced in a study of Ad26.COV2.S vaccination and SARS-CoV-2 variants. V was trimmed by 0 bases and J by 9 bases, leaving 3 bases between them. The CDR3 consists of 11 residues. Germline V CDR1 and CDR2: MNHEY, SVGAGI. Generated by immunoSEQ multiplex PCR, the TCRdb table keeps only in-frame clones and is missing some. The sample contains about 350,000 clones, about 92% of which appear only once. The clonotype originates from a human donor who had recovered from COVID-19. Source: peripheral blood, taken after recovery from COVID-19. The rearrangement joins TRBV6-5 to TRBJ2-1; no clear D gene. Here the CDR3 reads CASSYSSEQFF. CDR3 nucleotide sequence: TGTGCCAGCAGTTACTCGAGTGAGCAGTTCTTC.